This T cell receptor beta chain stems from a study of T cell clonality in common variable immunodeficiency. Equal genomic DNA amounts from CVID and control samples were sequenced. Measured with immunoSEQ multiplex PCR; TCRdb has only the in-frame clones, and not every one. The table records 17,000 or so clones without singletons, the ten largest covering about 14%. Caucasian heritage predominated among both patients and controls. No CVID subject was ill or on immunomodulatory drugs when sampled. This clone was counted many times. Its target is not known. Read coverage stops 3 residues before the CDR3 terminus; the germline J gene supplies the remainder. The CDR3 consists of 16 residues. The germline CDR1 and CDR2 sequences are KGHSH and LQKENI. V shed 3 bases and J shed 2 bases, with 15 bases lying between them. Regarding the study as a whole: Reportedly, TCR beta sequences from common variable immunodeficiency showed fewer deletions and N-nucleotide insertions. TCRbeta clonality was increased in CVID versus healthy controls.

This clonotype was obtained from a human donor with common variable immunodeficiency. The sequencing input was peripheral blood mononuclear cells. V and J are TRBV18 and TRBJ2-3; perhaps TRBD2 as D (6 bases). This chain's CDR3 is CASSPLQAGPTDTQYF. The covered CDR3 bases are TGTGCCAGCTCACCCCTTCAAGCGGGCCCCACAGATACG.